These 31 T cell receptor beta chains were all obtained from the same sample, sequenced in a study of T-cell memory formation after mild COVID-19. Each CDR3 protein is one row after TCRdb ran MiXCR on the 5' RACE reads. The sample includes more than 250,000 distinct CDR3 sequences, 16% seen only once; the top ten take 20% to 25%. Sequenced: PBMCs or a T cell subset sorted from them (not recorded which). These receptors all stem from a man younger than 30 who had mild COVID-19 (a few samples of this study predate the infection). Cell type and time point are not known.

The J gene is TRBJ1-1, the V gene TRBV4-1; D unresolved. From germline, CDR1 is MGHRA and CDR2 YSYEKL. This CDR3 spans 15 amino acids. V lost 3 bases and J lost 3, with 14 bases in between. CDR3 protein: CASSQRLQVDTEAFF. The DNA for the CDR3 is TGCGCCAGCAGCCAGCGGTTGCAGGTGGACACTGAAGCTTTCTTT.

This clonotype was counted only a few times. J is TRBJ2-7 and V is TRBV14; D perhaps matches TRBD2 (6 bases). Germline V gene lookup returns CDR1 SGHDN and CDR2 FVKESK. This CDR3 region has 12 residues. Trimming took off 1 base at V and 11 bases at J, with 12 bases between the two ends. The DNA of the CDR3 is TGTGCCAGCAGCCAAGGCCGGGGGTGGAAGTACTTC. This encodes CASSQGRGWKYF.

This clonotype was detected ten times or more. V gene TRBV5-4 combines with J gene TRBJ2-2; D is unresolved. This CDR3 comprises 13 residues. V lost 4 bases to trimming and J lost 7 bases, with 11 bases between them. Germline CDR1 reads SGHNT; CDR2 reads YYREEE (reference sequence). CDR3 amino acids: CASSTSRGGELFF. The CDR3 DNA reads TGTGCCAGCAGCACCAGCAGAGGCGGGGAGCTGTTTTTT.

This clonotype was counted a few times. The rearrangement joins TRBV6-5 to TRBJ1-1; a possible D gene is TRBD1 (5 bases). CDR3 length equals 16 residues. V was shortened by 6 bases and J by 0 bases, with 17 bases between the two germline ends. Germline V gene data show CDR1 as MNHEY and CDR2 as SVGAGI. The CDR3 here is CASRDHSGLMNTEAFF. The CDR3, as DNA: TGTGCCAGCAGGGACCATTCGGGGCTGATGAACACTGAAGCTTTCTTT.

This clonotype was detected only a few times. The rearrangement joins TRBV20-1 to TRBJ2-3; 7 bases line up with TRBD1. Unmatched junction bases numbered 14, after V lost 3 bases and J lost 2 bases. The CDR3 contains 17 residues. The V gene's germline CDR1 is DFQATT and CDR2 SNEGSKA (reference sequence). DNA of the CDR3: TGCAGTGCTAGGACCCCCAGGGGCAGGGGGTTCACAGATACGCAGTATTTT. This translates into CSARTPRGRGFTDTQYF.

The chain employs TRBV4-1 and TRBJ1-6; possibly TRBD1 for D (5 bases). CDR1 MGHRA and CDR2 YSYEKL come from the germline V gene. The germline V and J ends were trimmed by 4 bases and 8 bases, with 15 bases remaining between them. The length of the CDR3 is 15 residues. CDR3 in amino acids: CASSPTQGGDSPLHF. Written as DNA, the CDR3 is TGCGCCAGCAGCCCTACCCAGGGAGGGGATTCACCCCTCCACTTT.

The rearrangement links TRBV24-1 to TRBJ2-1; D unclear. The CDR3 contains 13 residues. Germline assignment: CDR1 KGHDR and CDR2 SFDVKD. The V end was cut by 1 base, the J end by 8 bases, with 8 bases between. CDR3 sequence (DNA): TGTGCCACCAGTGATTTTCAGGCGGATGAGCAGTTCTTC. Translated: CATSDFQADEQFF.

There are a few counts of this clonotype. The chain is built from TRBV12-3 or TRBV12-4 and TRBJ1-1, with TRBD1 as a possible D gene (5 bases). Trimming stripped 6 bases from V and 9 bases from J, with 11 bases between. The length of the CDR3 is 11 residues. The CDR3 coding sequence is TGTGCCAGCAGGTTTGACAGTCAAGCTTTCTTT. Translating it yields CASRFDSQAFF.

Written as DNA, the CDR3 is TGTGCCAGCAGCTCCTGGGGGGGCCAAGAGACCCAGTACTTC. This encodes CASSSWGGQETQYF. The chain combines TRBV9 with TRBJ2-5; 7 bases match TRBD2. The V gene end was trimmed by 4 bases and the J gene end by 1 base; junction bases not matched to a gene: 4. The CDR3 has 14 amino acids. Germline values: CDR1 SGDLS, CDR2 YYNGEE.

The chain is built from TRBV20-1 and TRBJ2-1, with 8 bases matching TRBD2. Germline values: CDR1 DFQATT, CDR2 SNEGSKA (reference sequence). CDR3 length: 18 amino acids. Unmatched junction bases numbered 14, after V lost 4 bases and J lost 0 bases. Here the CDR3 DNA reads TGCAGTGCTACCGGGAGGGCTAGCGGGCCCGGCTCCTACAATGAGCAGTTCTTC. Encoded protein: CSATGRASGPGSYNEQFF.

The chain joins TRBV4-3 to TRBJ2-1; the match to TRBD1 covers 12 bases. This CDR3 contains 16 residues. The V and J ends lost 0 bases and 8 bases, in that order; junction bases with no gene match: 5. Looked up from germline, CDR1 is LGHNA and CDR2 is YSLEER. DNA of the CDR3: TGCGCCAGCAGCCAAGATCCGGGACAGGGGGCAGATGAGCAGTTCTTC. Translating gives CASSQDPGQGADEQFF.

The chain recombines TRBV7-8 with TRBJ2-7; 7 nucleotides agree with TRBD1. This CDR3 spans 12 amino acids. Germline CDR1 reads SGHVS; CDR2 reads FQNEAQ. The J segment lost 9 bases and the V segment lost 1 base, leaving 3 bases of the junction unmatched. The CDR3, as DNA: TGTGCCAGCAGCTTAGGACAGGGCGGGCAGTACTTC. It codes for CASSLGQGGQYF.

DNA of the CDR3: TGTGCCAGCAGCGTAGCTCAGACGGGGGGGAGGAATGAGCAGTTCTTC. Protein product: CASSVAQTGGRNEQFF. The rearrangement uses TRBV9 and TRBJ2-1; the match to TRBD2 covers 8 bases. Germline CDR1 and CDR2: SGDLS and YYNGEE. CDR3 length: 16 residues. The J segment lost 7 bases and the V segment lost 0 bases, leaving 9 bases of the junction unmatched.

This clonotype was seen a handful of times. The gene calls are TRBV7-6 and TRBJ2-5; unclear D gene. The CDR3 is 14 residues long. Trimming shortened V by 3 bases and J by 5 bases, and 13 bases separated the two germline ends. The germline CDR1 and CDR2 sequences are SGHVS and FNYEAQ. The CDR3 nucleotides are TGTGCCAGCAGCTTTAAAAGGGTTGGGGAGACCCAGTACTTC. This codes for CASSFKRVGETQYF.

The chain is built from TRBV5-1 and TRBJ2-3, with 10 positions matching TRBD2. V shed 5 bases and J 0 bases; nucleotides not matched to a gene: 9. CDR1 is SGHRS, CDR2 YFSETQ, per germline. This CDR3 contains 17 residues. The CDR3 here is CASRDHPAGGSTDTQYF. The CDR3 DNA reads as TGCGCCAGCAGGGACCACCCAGCGGGGGGGAGCACAGATACGCAGTATTTT.

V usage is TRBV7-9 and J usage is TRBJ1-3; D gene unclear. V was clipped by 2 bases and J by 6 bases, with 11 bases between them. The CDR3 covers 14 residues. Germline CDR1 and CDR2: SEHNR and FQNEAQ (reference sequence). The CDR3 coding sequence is TGTGCCAGCAGCTTATCGATACAGACAAACACCATATATTTT. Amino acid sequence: CASSLSIQTNTIYF.

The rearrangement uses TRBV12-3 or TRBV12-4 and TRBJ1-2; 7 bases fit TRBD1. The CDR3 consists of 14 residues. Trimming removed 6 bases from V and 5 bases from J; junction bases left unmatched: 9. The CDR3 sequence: CASSRYRGMYGYTF. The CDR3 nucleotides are TGTGCCAGCAGCCGCTACAGGGGCATGTATGGCTACACCTTC.

CDR3 amino acids: CASSLVPGGYNLAKNIQYF. The CDR3 bases are TGTGCCAGCAGCTTAGTCCCAGGGGGGTACAATCTAGCCAAAAACATTCAGTACTTC. The chain has TRBV7-8 and TRBJ2-4; a possible D gene is TRBD1 (7 bases). Germline V CDR1 and CDR2: SGHVS, FQNEAQ. The CDR3 is made up of 19 amino acids. Deletions cut 1 base from V and 0 bases from J, with 19 bases between.

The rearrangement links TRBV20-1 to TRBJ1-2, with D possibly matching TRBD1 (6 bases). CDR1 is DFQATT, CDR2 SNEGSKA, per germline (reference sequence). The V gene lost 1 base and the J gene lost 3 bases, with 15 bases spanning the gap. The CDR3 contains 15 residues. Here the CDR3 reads CSARGLGAMDYGYTF. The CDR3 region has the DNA TGCAGTGCTAGAGGGTTGGGGGCCATGGACTATGGCTACACCTTC.

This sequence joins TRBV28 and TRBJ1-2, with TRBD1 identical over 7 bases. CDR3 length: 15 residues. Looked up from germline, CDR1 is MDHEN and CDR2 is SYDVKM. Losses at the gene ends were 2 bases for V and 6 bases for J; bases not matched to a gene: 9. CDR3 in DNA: TGTGCCAGCAGTTTAGCCGGACAGGTAACGGATGGCTACACCTTC. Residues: CASSLAGQVTDGYTF.

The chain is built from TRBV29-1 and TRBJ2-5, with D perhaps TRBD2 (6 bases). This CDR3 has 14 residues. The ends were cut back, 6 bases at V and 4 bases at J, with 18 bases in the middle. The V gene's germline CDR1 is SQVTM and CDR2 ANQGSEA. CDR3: CSVIGLALAETQYF. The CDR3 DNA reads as TGCAGCGTCATCGGGCTAGCGTTGGCAGAGACCCAGTACTTC.

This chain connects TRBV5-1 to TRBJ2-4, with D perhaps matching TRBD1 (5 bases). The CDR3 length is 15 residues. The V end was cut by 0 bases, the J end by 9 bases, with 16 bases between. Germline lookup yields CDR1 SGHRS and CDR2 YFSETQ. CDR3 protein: CASSLGRVGTGIQYF. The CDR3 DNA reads TGCGCCAGCAGCTTGGGCAGGGTCGGTACAGGCATTCAGTACTTC.

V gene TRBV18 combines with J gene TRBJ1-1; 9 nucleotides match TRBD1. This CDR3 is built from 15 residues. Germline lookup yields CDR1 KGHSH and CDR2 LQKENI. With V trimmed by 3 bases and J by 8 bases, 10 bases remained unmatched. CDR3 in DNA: TGTGCCAGCTCACCTGGGACAGGGATAAATAGGGAAGCTTTCTTT. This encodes CASSPGTGINREAFF.

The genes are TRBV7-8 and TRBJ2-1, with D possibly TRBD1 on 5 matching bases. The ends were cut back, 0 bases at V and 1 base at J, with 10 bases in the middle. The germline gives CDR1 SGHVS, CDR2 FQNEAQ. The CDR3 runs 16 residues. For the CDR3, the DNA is TGTGCCAGCAGCTTAGCGCGTCAGGGATCCTACAATGAGCAGTTCTTC. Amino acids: CASSLARQGSYNEQFF.

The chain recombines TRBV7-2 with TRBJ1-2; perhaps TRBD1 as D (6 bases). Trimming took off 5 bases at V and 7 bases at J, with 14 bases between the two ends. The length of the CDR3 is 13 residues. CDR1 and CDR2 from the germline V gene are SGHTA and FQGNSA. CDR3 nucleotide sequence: TGTGCCAGCAGCCTCACAGGGCAGGTTGGCTACACCTTC. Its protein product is CASSLTGQVGYTF.

CDR3 coding DNA: TGCGCCAGCAGCTTTGGGGGGGTCCTTGAGCAGTTCTTC. Residues: CASSFGGVLEQFF. V and J are TRBV5-1 and TRBJ2-1, with TRBD2 matching over 7 bases. This CDR3 has 13 residues. The V segment lost 2 bases and the J segment 9 bases; nucleotides outside the gene matches: 5. Germline CDR1 and CDR2: SGHRS and YFSETQ.

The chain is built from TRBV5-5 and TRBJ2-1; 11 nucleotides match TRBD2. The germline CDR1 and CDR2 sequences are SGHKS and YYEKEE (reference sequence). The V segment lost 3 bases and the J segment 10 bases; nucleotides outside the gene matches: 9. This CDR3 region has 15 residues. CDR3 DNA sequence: TGTGCCAGCAGCTCCCCTACTAGCGGGGGTTGGGAGCAGTTCTTC. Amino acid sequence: CASSSPTSGGWEQFF.

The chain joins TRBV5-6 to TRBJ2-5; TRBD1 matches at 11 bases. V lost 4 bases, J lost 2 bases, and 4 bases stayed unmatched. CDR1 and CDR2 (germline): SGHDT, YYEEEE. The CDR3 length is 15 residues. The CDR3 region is CASSARDRGQETQYF. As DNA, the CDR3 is TGTGCCAGCAGCGCCCGGGACAGGGGGCAAGAGACCCAGTACTTC.

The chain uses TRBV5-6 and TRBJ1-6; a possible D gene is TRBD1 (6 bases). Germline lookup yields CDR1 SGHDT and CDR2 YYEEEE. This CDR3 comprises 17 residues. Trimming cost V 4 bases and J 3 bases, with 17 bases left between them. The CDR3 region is CASSLRDRRLYNSPLHF. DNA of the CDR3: TGTGCCAGCAGCCTTAGAGACAGGAGACTCTATAATTCACCCCTCCACTTT.

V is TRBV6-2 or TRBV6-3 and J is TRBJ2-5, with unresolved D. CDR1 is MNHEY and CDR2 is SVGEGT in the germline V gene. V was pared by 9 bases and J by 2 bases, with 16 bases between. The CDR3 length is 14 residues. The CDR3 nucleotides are TGTGCCAGTACTGCTTCTGGGGATCAAGAGACCCAGTACTTC. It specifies CASTASGDQETQYF.

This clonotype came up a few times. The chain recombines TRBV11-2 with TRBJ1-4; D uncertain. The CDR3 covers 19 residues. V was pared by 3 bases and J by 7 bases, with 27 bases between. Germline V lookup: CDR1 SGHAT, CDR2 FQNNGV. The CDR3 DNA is TGTGCCAGCAGCTTTCCCATTTCGCGTCTCGGAACCCGGGGTGAAAAACTGTTTTTT. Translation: CASSFPISRLGTRGEKLFF. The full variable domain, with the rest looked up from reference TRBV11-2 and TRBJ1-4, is EAGVAQSPRYKIIEKRQSVAFWCNPISGHATLYWYQQILGQGPKLLIQFQNNGVVDDSQLPKDRFSAERLKGVDSTLKIQPAKLEDSAVYLCASSFPISRLGTRGEKLFFGSGTQLSVL.